The clone carrying this T cell receptor beta chain was observed a handful of times. One entry per CDR3 protein, called by TCRdb with MiXCR from the 5' RACE reads. The top ten clones hold approximately 3% of a sample with roughly 120,000 distinct CDR3 sequences, 12% to 15% of them seen once. This specimen comes from a study of CD8 T cells in ankylosing spondylitis. The CDR3 is 16 residues long. V lost 4 bases to trimming and J lost 14 bases, with 27 bases between them. CDR1 MNHEY and CDR2 SMNVEV come from the germline V gene (reference sequence). Material: blood, either unsorted or a sorted T cell fraction (not recorded which). This TCR was recovered from a female donor with ankylosing spondylitis or in good health (not recorded which). The chain carries TRBV27 and TRBJ2-1, with a possible D match to TRBD2 (5 bases). In DNA form, the CDR3 reads TGTGCCAGCAGTTCCCCCTCCACTAGATTCTATAATACGAAGTTCTTC. Amino acid sequence: CASSSPSTRFYNTKFF.